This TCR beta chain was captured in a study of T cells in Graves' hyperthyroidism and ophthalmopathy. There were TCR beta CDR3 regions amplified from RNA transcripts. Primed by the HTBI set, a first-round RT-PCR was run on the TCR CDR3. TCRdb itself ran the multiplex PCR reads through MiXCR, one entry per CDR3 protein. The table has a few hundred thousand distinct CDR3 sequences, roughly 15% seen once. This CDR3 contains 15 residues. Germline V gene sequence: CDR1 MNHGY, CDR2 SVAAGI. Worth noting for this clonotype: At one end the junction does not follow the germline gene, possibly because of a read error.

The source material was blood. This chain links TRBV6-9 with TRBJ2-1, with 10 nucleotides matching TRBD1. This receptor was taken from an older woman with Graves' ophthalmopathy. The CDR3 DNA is TGCGCCAGCAGTTACACGCCGGGACAGGGGAATGAGCAGTTCTTC. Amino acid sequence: CASSYTPGQGNEQFF.